The rows below give T cell receptor beta chains drawn from one sample of a study of Ad26.COV2.S vaccination and SARS-CoV-2 variants. Data came from immunoSEQ multiplex PCR; TCRdb stores just in-frame clones and leaves some out. The sample carries about 350,000 clones, around 90% recorded once. Specimen: peripheral blood, collected after recovery from COVID-19. Receptors were obtained from a human donor who had recovered from COVID-19. Both conserved end residues are part of each CDR3. The order of the fields is V gene, clone size, D gene, J gene, CDR3 protein, CDR3 DNA. D genes are given only for firm matches. Some rows mark clone size as missing; the rest say once, few, many or name a class of expanded clone.

>TRBV13|-|-|TRBJ1-4
CASSNYGADNEKLFF
TGTGCCAGCAGCAATTACGGTGCTGATAATGAAAAACTGTTTTTT
>TRBV21-1|-|-|TRBJ2-2
CASSKRGRPVGELFF
TGTGCCAGCAGCAAGAGGGGGCGACCCGTCGGGGAGCTGTTTTTT
>TRBV7-2|-|TRBD1|TRBJ1-2
CASMRTGGDYGYTF
TGTGCCAGCATGAGGACAGGGGGGGACTATGGCTACACCTTC
>TRBV25-1|-|-|TRBJ1-2
CASSESLGGGTGYTF
TGTGCCAGCAGTGAAAGTTTAGGGGGGGGTACTGGCTACACCTTC
>TRBV5-1|-|-|TRBJ2-7
CASSLYGGEQYF
TGCGCCAGCAGCTTGTACGGAGGCGAGCAGTACTTC
>TRBV9|-|-|TRBJ1-1
CASSVAPEDTEAFF
TGTGCCAGCAGCGTAGCCCCTGAGGACACTGAAGCTTTCTTT
>TRBV10-1|few|-|TRBJ2-2
CASSESPGRRGTGELFF
TGCGCCAGCAGTGAGTCACCTGGGCGACGGGGGACCGGGGAGCTGTTTTTT
>TRBV6-2/TRBV6-3|-|TRBD1|TRBJ2-7
CASSYSRDRGTAWYF
TGTGCCAGCAGTTACTCCCGGGACAGGGGCACCGCTTGGTACTTC
>TRBV5-1|-|TRBD2|TRBJ2-7
CASSGGLAGGQYEQYF
TGCGCCAGCAGCGGTGGACTAGCGGGGGGCCAATACGAGCAGTACTTC
>TRBV28|-|TRBD1|TRBJ1-1
CASSWGTGQGAATEAFF
TGTGCCAGCAGTTGGGGGACAGGACAGGGGGCGGCCACTGAAGCTTTCTTT
>TRBV6-6|-|TRBD2|TRBJ2-5
CASRTSGVSETQYF
TGTGCCAGCAGGACTAGCGGGGTTTCGGAGACCCAGTACTTC
>TRBV9|-|-|TRBJ1-1
CASSTRGLNTEAFF
TGTGCCAGCAGCACACGGGGTTTGAACACTGAAGCTTTCTTT
>TRBV7-3|-|-|TRBJ2-6
CASSSGTSGANVLTF
TGTGCCAGCAGCTCGGGTACCTCTGGGGCCAACGTCCTGACTTTC
>TRBV9|-|TRBD1|TRBJ2-7
CASSPRTGTYEQYF
TGTGCCAGCAGCCCACGGACAGGAACCTACGAGCAGTACTTC
>TRBV7-9|-|-|TRBJ1-2
CATGDKTHYGYTF
TGTGCCACGGGGGACAAGACGCATTATGGCTACACCTTC
>TRBV11-2|-|TRBD1|TRBJ1-4
CASSPTGGNEKLFF
TGTGCCAGCAGCCCGACAGGGGGTAATGAAAAACTGTTTTTT
>TRBV19|-|-|TRBJ1-3
CASSILGSGNTIYF
TGTGCCAGTAGTATCCTCGGCTCTGGAAACACCATATATTTT
>TRBV19|-|-|TRBJ1-4
CASSPGPGEKLFF
TGTGCCAGTAGCCCCGGACCGGGTGAAAAACTGTTTTTT
>TRBV9|-|-|TRBJ2-3
CASSDAPLKDTQYF
TGTGCCAGCAGCGACGCACCCCTTAAGGATACGCAGTATTTT
>TRBV19|-|-|TRBJ1-2
CASSIREGINYGYTF
TGTGCCAGTAGTATTCGGGAGGGGATAAACTATGGCTACACCTTC
>TRBV6-5|-|-|TRBJ1-1
CASRINMNTEAFF
TGTGCCAGCAGGATCAACATGAACACTGAAGCTTTCTTT
>TRBV13|-|TRBD1|TRBJ1-1
CASSQTGSTEAFF
TGTGCCAGCAGCCAGACAGGGAGCACTGAAGCTTTCTTT
>TRBV6-5|-|-|TRBJ2-1
CASSPTRGYNEQFF
TGTGCCAGCAGTCCAACCCGGGGCTACAATGAGCAGTTCTTC
>TRBV5-6|-|TRBD1|TRBJ1-5
CASSSGQGGQPQHF
TGTGCCAGCAGCTCTGGACAGGGAGGTCAGCCCCAGCATTTT
>TRBV3-1/TRBV3-2|-|TRBD2|TRBJ2-5
CASSQRASGRETQYF
TGTGCCAGCAGCCAACGGGCTAGCGGGAGAGAGACCCAGTACTTC
>TRBV4-3|once|-|TRBJ1-3
CASSQLPPGSSGNTIYF
TGCGCCAGCAGCCAACTTCCTCCAGGGAGCTCTGGAAACACCATATATTTT
>TRBV6-2/TRBV6-3|-|-|TRBJ1-2
CASSLLPASSRGYTF
TGTGCCAGCAGTTTGTTGCCCGCTTCCTCAAGGGGCTACACCTTC
>TRBV5-5|once|TRBD1|TRBJ1-1
CASSSLTGIAEAFF
TGTGCCAGCAGCTCACTGACAGGGATCGCTGAAGCTTTCTTT
>TRBV2|-|-|TRBJ1-4
CASRGVNEKLFF
TGTGCCAGCAGAGGGGTAAATGAAAAACTGTTTTTT
>TRBV24-1|-|-|TRBJ2-2
CATSLGPNTGELFF
TGTGCCACGTCTTTGGGGCCGAACACCGGGGAGCTGTTTTTT
>TRBV5-4|-|-|TRBJ1-1
CASSSGNRETEAFF
TGTGCCAGCAGCTCCGGAAACAGGGAAACTGAAGCTTTCTTT
>TRBV9|-|-|TRBJ2-3
CASVGSTDTQYF
TGTGCCAGCGTCGGCTCCACAGATACGCAGTATTTT
>TRBV6-2/TRBV6-3|-|-|TRBJ2-3
CASSYPSGGPPTDTQYF
TGTGCCAGCAGTTACCCCTCCGGGGGCCCCCCGACAGATACGCAGTATTTT
>TRBV7-2|-|TRBD1|TRBJ2-3
CASSSNSGTGADTQYF
TGTGCCAGCAGCTCCAACTCCGGGACAGGGGCAGATACGCAGTATTTT
>TRBV6-6|-|-|TRBJ1-5
CASSYAYSNQPQHF
TGTGCCAGCAGTTACGCGTATAGCAATCAGCCCCAGCATTTT
>TRBV7-8|-|TRBD1|TRBJ1-2
CASSLEPPLTGVVDYGYTF
TGTGCCAGCAGCTTAGAGCCTCCATTGACAGGGGTAGTTGACTATGGCTACACCTTC
>TRBV27|-|-|TRBJ1-2
CASSFTGTPTNYGYTF
TGTGCCAGCAGTTTCACCGGGACACCTACTAACTATGGCTACACCTTC
>TRBV13|-|-|TRBJ1-6
CASSLVTDNSPLHF
TGTGCCAGCAGCTTAGTGACAGATAATTCACCCCTCCACTTT
>TRBV5-1|few|-|TRBJ2-5
CASSLGLLKETQYF
TGCGCCAGCAGCTTGGGTTTACTGAAAGAGACCCAGTACTTC
>TRBV24-1|-|-|TRBJ2-1
CATSETDREQFF
TGTGCCACCAGTGAGACAGATAGGGAGCAGTTCTTC
>TRBV4-3|-|TRBD1|TRBJ1-6
CASSQLGGNSPLHF
TGCGCCAGCAGCCAACTAGGGGGCAATTCACCCCTCCACTTT
>TRBV3-1/TRBV3-2|-|TRBD1|TRBJ1-2
CASSQDFPFLNRGNYGYTF
TGTGCCAGCAGCCAAGATTTTCCCTTTCTGAACAGGGGTAACTATGGCTACACCTTC
>TRBV19|-|TRBD1|TRBJ1-4
CASSTPGQERGEKLFF
TGTGCCAGTAGTACGCCGGGACAGGAGAGAGGAGAAAAACTGTTTTTT
>TRBV7-3|-|-|TRBJ2-2
CASSDGVAGELFF
TGTGCCAGCAGCGATGGGGTAGCCGGGGAGCTGTTTTTT
>TRBV19|-|-|TRBJ2-1
CASPSPVRGHGYNEQFF
TGTGCCAGTCCCTCCCCCGTCCGAGGACACGGCTACAATGAGCAGTTCTTC
>TRBV19|-|-|TRBJ1-6
CASSGGSSYNSPLHF
TGTGCCAGTAGTGGTGGGTCCTCCTATAATTCACCCCTCCACTTT
>TRBV5-1|-|-|TRBJ2-1
CASSSRLGSYNEQFF
TGCGCCAGCAGCTCGCGACTGGGTTCCTACAATGAGCAGTTCTTC
>TRBV9|-|TRBD2|TRBJ2-1
CASSVDSGGNEQFF
TGTGCCAGCAGCGTAGACTCCGGGGGGAATGAGCAGTTCTTC
>TRBV6-5|-|TRBD1|TRBJ1-2
CASSSGTGGYGYTF
TGTGCCAGCAGTTCCGGGACAGGGGGCTATGGCTACACCTTC
>TRBV9|-|-|TRBJ1-1
CASSRWGNTEAFF
TGTGCCAGCAGCCGTTGGGGGAACACTGAAGCTTTCTTT
>TRBV9|-|-|TRBJ1-3
CASSPRTAGNTIYF
TGTGCCAGCAGCCCCCGGACGGCTGGAAACACCATATATTTT
>TRBV4-3|-|-|TRBJ1-3
CASSPIQSGNTIYF
TGCGCCAGCAGCCCCATACAGTCCGGAAACACCATATATTTT
>TRBV13|-|TRBD1|TRBJ2-1
CASSLLLGTGFVEQFF
TGTGCCAGCAGCTTACTGCTCGGGACAGGGTTCGTTGAGCAGTTCTTC
>TRBV2|-|-|TRBJ2-5
CASLYQETQYF
TGTGCCAGTCTGTACCAAGAGACCCAGTACTTC
>TRBV6-5|-|-|TRBJ2-1
CASSYLERYNEQFF
TGTGCCAGCAGTTACCTAGAGAGATACAATGAGCAGTTCTTC